The rows below give T cell receptor beta chains drawn from one sample of a study of T-cell memory formation after mild COVID-19. TCRdb reanalysed the 5' RACE reads using MiXCR and keeps one entry per CDR3 protein. The top ten hold about 21% of the sample, which has 280,000 or so distinct CDR3 sequences, about 20% seen once. Material: PBMCs or a T cell subset sorted from them (not recorded which). The receptor set was obtained from a young man who had mild COVID-19 (a few samples of this study predate the infection). Cell type and time point are not known. Each CDR3 is given with its conserved first and last residue. The order of the fields is J gene, V gene, D gene, CDR3 length, clone size, CDR3 DNA, CDR3 protein. A D gene is named only where the DNA matches it firmly. The size of a clone is reported for some rows only, either as once, few or many, or as a class for expanded clones.

J gene: TRBJ1-1
V gene: TRBV24-1
D gene: .
CDR3 length: 14
clone size: few
CDR3 DNA: TGTGCCACCAGGGGGGACGGATTGAACACTGAAGCTTTCTTT
CDR3 protein: CATRGDGLNTEAFF

J gene: TRBJ2-5
V gene: TRBV7-2
D gene: TRBD2
CDR3 length: 16
clone size: .
CDR3 DNA: TGTGCCAGCAGCTCAGAAAGCGGGGGCTACCAAGAGACCCAGTACTTC
CDR3 protein: CASSSESGGYQETQYF

J gene: TRBJ1-5
V gene: TRBV7-9
D gene: .
CDR3 length: 12
clone size: .
CDR3 DNA: TGTGCCAGCAGCTTAGAAGCATCGCCCCAGCATTTT
CDR3 protein: CASSLEASPQHF

J gene: TRBJ2-7
V gene: TRBV4-2
D gene: .
CDR3 length: 16
clone size: many
CDR3 DNA: TGTGCCAGCAGCCAAGATCTTCAGTCTAGGACCTACGAGCAGTACTTC
CDR3 protein: CASSQDLQSRTYEQYF

J gene: TRBJ2-3
V gene: TRBV2
D gene: .
CDR3 length: 17
clone size: .
CDR3 DNA: TGTGCCAGCAGTGAAGTTCATGGGGAAAGAGGCACAGATACGCAGTATTTT
CDR3 protein: CASSEVHGERGTDTQYF

J gene: TRBJ2-2
V gene: TRBV12-3/TRBV12-4
D gene: TRBD1
CDR3 length: 15
clone size: .
CDR3 DNA: TGTGCCAGCAGTCCGCCCCGGACAGGGGCCGGGGAGCTGTTTTTT
CDR3 protein: CASSPPRTGAGELFF

J gene: TRBJ2-3
V gene: TRBV7-8
D gene: .
CDR3 length: 12
clone size: few
CDR3 DNA: TGTGCCAGCACCACTAGGGAAGATACGCAGTATTTT
CDR3 protein: CASTTREDTQYF

J gene: TRBJ2-3
V gene: TRBV5-1
D gene: TRBD1
CDR3 length: 15
clone size: many
CDR3 DNA: TGCGCCAGCAGCCCGGGACAGCTAAGCACAGATACGCAGTATTTT
CDR3 protein: CASSPGQLSTDTQYF

J gene: TRBJ2-6
V gene: TRBV18
D gene: .
CDR3 length: 14
clone size: .
CDR3 DNA: TGTGCCAGTAGAAGGGGCTCTGGGGCCAACGTCCTGACTTTC
CDR3 protein: CASRRGSGANVLTF

J gene: TRBJ2-7
V gene: TRBV27
D gene: .
CDR3 length: 16
clone size: few
CDR3 DNA: TGTGCCAGCAGTTTTTGGGCAGGGGGGCTAATCTACGAGCAGTACTTC
CDR3 protein: CASSFWAGGLIYEQYF

J gene: TRBJ2-5
V gene: TRBV7-2
D gene: .
CDR3 length: 13
clone size: .
CDR3 DNA: TGTGCCAGCACAATCCGGGTTCGGGAGACCCAGTACTTC
CDR3 protein: CASTIRVRETQYF

J gene: TRBJ2-3
V gene: TRBV9
D gene: TRBD2
CDR3 length: 16
clone size: .
CDR3 DNA: TGTGCCAGCAGCGCGAGACCCGGCGGGGGGACAGATACGCAGTATTTT
CDR3 protein: CASSARPGGGTDTQYF

J gene: TRBJ2-3
V gene: TRBV12-3/TRBV12-4
D gene: TRBD2
CDR3 length: 14
clone size: .
CDR3 DNA: TGTGCCAGCGAGCGGGGGGATGACACAGATACGCAGTATTTT
CDR3 protein: CASERGDDTDTQYF

J gene: TRBJ1-2
V gene: TRBV7-9
D gene: .
CDR3 length: 15
clone size: few
CDR3 DNA: TGTGCCAGCAGCTTAAGACAGCCCCCGACGGGTGGCTACACCTTC
CDR3 protein: CASSLRQPPTGGYTF

J gene: TRBJ2-5
V gene: TRBV5-1
D gene: TRBD2
CDR3 length: 15
clone size: many
CDR3 DNA: TGCGCCAGCAGCTTGGCAGGGACTACGGAAGAGACCCAGTACTTC
CDR3 protein: CASSLAGTTEETQYF

J gene: TRBJ1-1
V gene: TRBV4-3
D gene: .
CDR3 length: 16
clone size: .
CDR3 DNA: TGCGCCAGCAGCCATGACGATTGGGGTTCGGACACTGAAGCTTTCTTT
CDR3 protein: CASSHDDWGSDTEAFF

J gene: TRBJ2-3
V gene: TRBV30
D gene: .
CDR3 length: 15
clone size: .
CDR3 DNA: TGTGCCTGGATGCTGGGGCCTAAAAGCACAGATACGCAGTATTTT
CDR3 protein: CAWMLGPKSTDTQYF

J gene: TRBJ1-1
V gene: TRBV20-1
D gene: .
CDR3 length: 14
clone size: .
CDR3 DNA: TGCAGTGCTAGAGATCCCACGGTGAACACTGAAGCTTTCTTT
CDR3 protein: CSARDPTVNTEAFF

J gene: TRBJ2-3
V gene: TRBV12-3/TRBV12-4
D gene: .
CDR3 length: 14
clone size: few
CDR3 DNA: TGTGCCAGCAGTTTTGAGGGGCCGGGGGATACGCAGTATTTT
CDR3 protein: CASSFEGPGDTQYF

J gene: TRBJ1-5
V gene: TRBV27
D gene: TRBD1
CDR3 length: 14
clone size: few
CDR3 DNA: TGTGCCAGCAGCCTAACACAGGGGAGGCAGCCCCAGCATTTT
CDR3 protein: CASSLTQGRQPQHF

J gene: TRBJ2-5
V gene: TRBV4-3
D gene: TRBD1
CDR3 length: 15
clone size: .
CDR3 DNA: TGCGCCAGCAGCTCCCGGACAGGCCCAAAAGAGACCCAGTACTTC
CDR3 protein: CASSSRTGPKETQYF

J gene: TRBJ2-5
V gene: TRBV6-5
D gene: .
CDR3 length: 15
clone size: .
CDR3 DNA: TGTGCCAGCAGTTTGGGGGACTTTTCTCAAGAGACCCAGTACTTC
CDR3 protein: CASSLGDFSQETQYF

J gene: TRBJ1-1
V gene: TRBV29-1
D gene: .
CDR3 length: 16
clone size: .
CDR3 DNA: TGCAGCGTCGTAAGCCTCTCTTTTGAAGGTCCCACTGAAGCTTTCTTT
CDR3 protein: CSVVSLSFEGPTEAFF

J gene: TRBJ2-4
V gene: TRBV6-5
D gene: TRBD2
CDR3 length: 15
clone size: .
CDR3 DNA: TGTGCCAGCAGGACGGGGGGGGCAGGTTGGGACATTCAGTACTTC
CDR3 protein: CASRTGGAGWDIQYF

J gene: TRBJ2-5
V gene: TRBV5-1
D gene: TRBD2
CDR3 length: 17
clone size: .
CDR3 DNA: TGCGCCAGCAGCTTGGGACTAGCGGGGGCTTCGGAGGAGACCCAGTACTTC
CDR3 protein: CASSLGLAGASEETQYF

J gene: TRBJ1-5
V gene: TRBV20-1
D gene: .
CDR3 length: 14
clone size: .
CDR3 DNA: TGCAGTGCTAAGGAGGGGGGGCGTTGGCAGCCCCAGCATTTT
CDR3 protein: CSAKEGGRWQPQHF

J gene: TRBJ2-3
V gene: TRBV9
D gene: .
CDR3 length: 15
clone size: .
CDR3 DNA: TGTGCCAGCGGCTCGGGGGCCCAATCCACAGATACGCAGTATTTT
CDR3 protein: CASGSGAQSTDTQYF

J gene: TRBJ2-6
V gene: TRBV5-4
D gene: .
CDR3 length: 14
clone size: .
CDR3 DNA: TGTGCCAGCAGCTTGTGGGGCGGGGCCAACGTCCTGACTTTC
CDR3 protein: CASSLWGGANVLTF

J gene: TRBJ1-6
V gene: TRBV6-5
D gene: .
CDR3 length: 15
clone size: .
CDR3 DNA: TGTGCCAGCACCCCCTCTTGGGGAGGTAATTCACCCCTCCACTTT
CDR3 protein: CASTPSWGGNSPLHF

J gene: TRBJ1-1
V gene: TRBV5-1
D gene: .
CDR3 length: 14
clone size: .
CDR3 DNA: TGCGCCAGCAGCCCTGGGGCCATGAACACTGAAGCTTTCTTT
CDR3 protein: CASSPGAMNTEAFF